This entry features one T cell receptor beta chain sequence. This may be a read error: a much more frequent sequence differs by one nucleotide. The CDR3 covers 17 residues. The V gene's germline CDR1 is DFQATT and CDR2 SNEGSKA (reference sequence). V lost 2 bases to trimming and J lost 6 bases; unmatched junction nucleotides: 16. The data were taken from a study of T cells in Graves' hyperthyroidism and ophthalmopathy. From RNA transcripts, TCR beta CDR3 regions were amplified. The TCR CDR3 first-round RT-PCR relied on the HTBI primer set. TCRdb re-derived calls from the multiplex PCR reads in MiXCR, one entry per CDR3 protein. The sample yields 530,000 or so distinct CDR3 sequences, about 15% seen once.

The sample taken for sequencing was blood. The clonotype originates from a young woman with Graves' ophthalmopathy. The chain carries TRBV20-1 and TRBJ1-2; 9 bases are shared with TRBD1. CDR3 protein: CSARPPTPDRGYHGYTF. CDR3 coding DNA: TGCAGTGCTAGACCCCCGACCCCAGACAGGGGGTATCATGGCTACACCTTC.